This passage covers 12 T cell receptor beta chains from one sample sequenced in a study of cytomegalovirus exposure and HLA in healthy donors. The PCR ran on 60 Vbeta and 13 Jbeta primers. The protocol was immunoSEQ multiplex PCR, while the TCRdb copy is restricted to in-frame clones and leaves out a portion. The data show about 140,000 clones, with approximately 84% seen just once and around 2% held by the top ten. Sample: PBMCs. The receptors come from a woman aged 40-49 years in good health and CMV-seronegative.

The chain employs TRBV5-1 and TRBJ2-1; 10 bases agree with TRBD2. The CDR3 has 17 amino acids. J lost 6 bases, V lost 0 bases, and 9 bases had no gene match. Germline CDR1 is SGHRS and CDR2 is YFSETQ. CDR3 sequence reads: CASSLELAGSGGNEQFF. The CDR3 DNA reads as TGCGCCAGCAGCTTGGAACTAGCGGGATCCGGGGGCAATGAGCAGTTCTTC.

The genes are TRBV4-1 and TRBJ2-7; D is perhaps TRBD2 (6 bases). V lost 4 bases and J 0 bases, leaving 10 bases between the germline ends. CDR3 size: 14 residues. Germline V gene data show CDR1 as MGHRA and CDR2 as YSYEKL. CDR3 loop: CASSPLAASYEQYF. Here the CDR3 DNA reads TGCGCCAGCAGCCCGTTAGCGGCCTCCTACGAGCAGTACTTC.

The gene calls are TRBV9 and TRBJ2-3, with D possibly TRBD2 on 6 matching bases. This CDR3 has 15 residues. Trimming left V 4 bases short and J 1 base short, with 13 bases between. Germline-derived CDR1 and CDR2 are SGDLS and YYNGEE. CDR3 region: CASSPQRVRTDTQYF. The DNA for the CDR3 is TGTGCCAGCAGCCCGCAGCGGGTGCGCACAGATACGCAGTATTTT.

This chain connects TRBV12-5 to TRBJ2-7, with 12 nucleotides matching TRBD2. CDR1 LGHNT and CDR2 FRNRAP come from the germline V gene. CDR3 size: 17 residues. Trimming cost V 5 bases and J 1 base; bases outside gene matches: 9. The CDR3 nucleotides are TGTGCTAGTGGTACGGGACTAGCGGGTCTTTTTTCCTACGAGCAGTACTTC. Protein: CASGTGLAGLFSYEQYF. The full variable domain, in which reference TRBV12-5 and TRBJ2-7 provide the parts outside the CDR3, is DARVTQTPRHKVTEMGQEVTMRCQPILGHNTVFWYRQTMMQGLELLAYFRNRAPLDDSGMPKDRFSAEMPDATLATLKIQPSEPRDSAVYFCASGTGLAGLFSYEQYFGPGTRLTVT.

V is TRBV4-2 and J is TRBJ2-5; 10 bases agree with TRBD2. The V gene end was trimmed by 1 base and the J gene end by 1 base; junction bases not matched to a gene: 3. This CDR3 contains 16 residues. CDR1 and CDR2 (germline): LGHNA, YNFKEQ. CDR3 nucleotides: TGTGCCAGCAGCCAAGTAGCGGGAGGATCCCAAGAGACCCAGTACTTC. Translation: CASSQVAGGSQETQYF.

This chain joins TRBV6-5 and TRBJ1-2; 7 positions agree with TRBD1. The V segment lost 5 bases and the J segment 5 bases; nucleotides outside the gene matches: 8. CDR3 length equals 14 residues. The germline CDR1 and CDR2 sequences are MNHEY and SVGAGI. As DNA, the CDR3 is TGTGCCAGCAGTCGACAGGGAGAACTGTATGGCTACACCTTC. This codes for CASSRQGELYGYTF.

This rearrangement joins TRBV7-7 to TRBJ2-1, with 7 bases fitting TRBD1. J lost 8 bases, V lost 2 bases, and 3 bases had no gene match. Germline CDR1 reads SSHAT; CDR2 reads FNYEAQ (reference sequence). This CDR3 contains 13 residues. This CDR3 is CASSLRQGHEQFF. The CDR3 coding sequence is TGTGCCAGCAGCTTAAGACAGGGCCATGAGCAGTTCTTC.

This chain connects TRBV7-9 to TRBJ2-1, with 7 nucleotides matching TRBD2. The CDR3 extends over 13 amino acids. The germline V gene has CDR1 SEHNR and CDR2 FQNEAQ (reference sequence). V was pared by 3 bases and J by 8 bases, with 4 bases of the junction left unmatched. DNA for the CDR3: TGTGCCAGCAGCTTCTGGCGGGAGTATGAGCAGTTCTTC. It encodes CASSFWREYEQFF.

V gene TRBV7-8 combines with J gene TRBJ1-5; 11 nucleotides line up with TRBD1. With 3 bases clipped from V and 6 bases from J, the junction kept 10 bases outside the gene matches. This CDR3 comprises 17 residues. The germline gives CDR1 SGHVS, CDR2 FQNEAQ. This chain's CDR3 is CASSFRPGQGVRQPQHF. DNA of the CDR3: TGTGCCAGCAGCTTCCGGCCGGGACAGGGGGTGCGTCAGCCCCAGCATTTT.

This sequence joins TRBV2 and TRBJ1-1; a weak D match, TRBD1 (5 bases). V was trimmed by 10 bases and J by 1 base, leaving 10 bases between them. The CDR3 is made up of 12 amino acids. Germline V gene lookup returns CDR1 SNHLY and CDR2 FYNNEI. This CDR3 reads CATSRENTEAFF. CDR3 DNA sequence: TGTGCCACATCCAGGGAGAACACTGAAGCTTTCTTT.

The chain links TRBV5-1 to TRBJ2-1; a weak D match, TRBD2 (6 bases). Germline V gene lookup returns CDR1 SGHRS and CDR2 YFSETQ. The CDR3 is 13 residues long. Trimming cost V 2 bases and J 6 bases, with 9 bases left between them. CDR3 protein: CASSFGGVNEQFF. The CDR3 nucleotides are TGCGCCAGCAGCTTCGGAGGGGTCAATGAGCAGTTCTTC.

This clone was detected only a few times. This chain links TRBV28 with TRBJ1-2; 8 nucleotides align to TRBD1. J gave up 8 bases and V 4 bases, and 12 bases lay outside the gene matches. Germline CDR1 and CDR2: MDHEN and SYDVKM. The CDR3 consists of 15 residues. The CDR3: CASSSPRTGSRGYTF. CDR3 nucleotides: TGTGCCAGCAGTTCGCCCCGGACAGGGAGCCGCGGCTACACCTTC.